This T cell receptor beta chain was profiled in a study of cytomegalovirus exposure and HLA in healthy donors. Amplification used 60 Vbeta primers and 13 Jbeta primers. Repertoires were generated with immunoSEQ multiplex PCR, while TCRdb's copy carries only in-frame clones and drops some. The sample totals 60,000 to 65,000 clones; its top ten clones hold 4% to 5.5%. The CDR3 length is 15 residues. Trimming shortened V by 3 bases and J by 0 bases, and 10 bases separated the two germline ends. CDR1 is SGDLS, CDR2 YYNGEE, per germline. Turning to this clone: Its antigen is still unknown.

Study findings and constraints: Researchers catalogued approximately 170 TCR beta chains as cytomegalovirus-associated. In an earlier analysis, about 90% or about 30%: the productive usage of most TCR beta V segments.

This clonotype originated in a man between 25 and 39 years old in good health and CMV-seropositive. The sequenced sample was PBMCs. The rearrangement joins TRBV9 to TRBJ2-1, with unresolved D. The CDR3 DNA is TGTGCCAGCAGCGCCACCCTAAGCTCCTACAATGAGCAGTTCTTC. Translating gives CASSATLSSYNEQFF.